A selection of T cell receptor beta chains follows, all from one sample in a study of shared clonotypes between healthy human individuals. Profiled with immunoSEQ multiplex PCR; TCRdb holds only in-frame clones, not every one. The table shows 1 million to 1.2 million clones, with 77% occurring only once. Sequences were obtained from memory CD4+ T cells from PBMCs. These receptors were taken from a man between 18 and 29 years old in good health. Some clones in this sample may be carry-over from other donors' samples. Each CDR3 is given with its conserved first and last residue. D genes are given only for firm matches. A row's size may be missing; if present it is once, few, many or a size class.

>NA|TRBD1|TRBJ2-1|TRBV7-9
CASSFWGQAGYNEQFF
TGTGCCAGCAGCTTCTGGGGACAGGCGGGTTACAATGAGCAGTTCTTC
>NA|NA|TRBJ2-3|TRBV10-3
CAITRTKADTQYF
TGTGCCATCACCCGGACCAAGGCAGATACGCAGTATTTT
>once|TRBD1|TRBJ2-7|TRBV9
CASSVGGTDTYEQYF
TGTGCCAGCAGCGTAGGTGGGACAGACACTTACGAGCAGTACTTC
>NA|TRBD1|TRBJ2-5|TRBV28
CASRDAGGGETQYF
TGTGCCAGCAGGGACGCAGGGGGCGGGGAGACCCAGTACTTC
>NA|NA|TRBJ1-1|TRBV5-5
CASSQESDRPEAFF
TGTGCCAGCAGCCAAGAATCAGACAGGCCTGAAGCTTTCTTT
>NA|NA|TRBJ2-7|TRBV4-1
CASSKEGYGAYEQYF
TGCGCCAGCAGCAAAGAGGGGTACGGAGCCTACGAGCAGTACTTC
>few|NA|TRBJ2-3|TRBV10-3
CAISESSGTDTQYF
TGTGCCATCAGTGAGTCGTCTGGGACAGATACGCAGTATTTT
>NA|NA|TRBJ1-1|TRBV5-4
CASSLAPLARTFEAFF
TGTGCCAGCAGCTTGGCGCCTTTGGCCCGCACTTTTGAAGCTTTCTTT
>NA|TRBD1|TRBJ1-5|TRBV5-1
CASSLGGSDQPQHF
TGCGCCAGCAGCTTAGGGGGCAGCGATCAGCCCCAGCATTTT
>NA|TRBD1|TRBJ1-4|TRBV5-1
CASSLEGAGEKLFF
TGCGCCAGCAGCTTGGAGGGGGCCGGTGAAAAACTGTTTTTT
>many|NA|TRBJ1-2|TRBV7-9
CASHTVSVHGYTF
TGTGCCAGCCACACAGTCTCCGTCCATGGCTACACCTTC
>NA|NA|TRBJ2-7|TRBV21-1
CASSTRTDPYEQYF
TGTGCCAGCAGCACCCGGACAGACCCCTACGAGCAGTACTTC